Listed here are 5 T cell receptor beta chains from one sample, sequenced in a study of T-cell memory formation after mild COVID-19. TCRdb independently ran MiXCR on the 5' RACE reads; one entry per CDR3 protein. The sample holds fewer than 450,000 distinct CDR3 sequences; about 24% are singletons and the top ten take 8.8%. Sequencing input: PBMCs or a T cell subset sorted from them (not recorded which). The receptors stem from an adult woman who had mild COVID-19 (a few samples of this study predate the infection). Cell type and time point are not known.

The V gene is TRBV15, the J gene TRBJ1-4; perhaps TRBD1 as D (6 bases). This CDR3 contains 12 residues. V lost 5 bases, J lost 6 bases, and 7 bases lay in between. CDR1 is LNHNV and CDR2 is YYDKDF in the germline V gene (reference sequence). The CDR3 here is CATSRQDEKLFF. The CDR3 bases are TGTGCCACCAGCCGACAGGATGAAAAACTGTTTTTT. Complete variable domain (other parts from reference TRBV15 and TRBJ1-4): DAMVIQNPRYQVTQFGKPVTLSCSQTLNHNVMYWYQQKSSQAPKLLFHYYDKDFNNEADTPDNFQSRRPNTSFCFLDIRSPGLGDTAMYLCATSRQDEKLFFGSGTQLSVL.

The gene calls are TRBV5-1 and TRBJ2-5; D is tentatively TRBD1 or TRBD2 (5 bases each). This CDR3 is 15 amino acids long. The V gene lost 4 bases and the J gene lost 3 bases, with 16 bases spanning the gap. The germline CDR1 and CDR2 sequences are SGHRS and YFSETQ. CDR3 sequence reads: CASSTSGTQKETQYF. The CDR3 DNA follows: TGCGCCAGCAGCACCTCCGGGACCCAAAAAGAGACCCAGTACTTC.

V gene TRBV21-1 combines with J gene TRBJ2-7; the table's D call, TRBD2, has no DNA check behind it. TRBV21-1 is deemed a pseudogene. The CDR3 length is 12 residues. The CDR3 region has the DNA TGTGCCAGCAGACACCCTCGGAAGGGACGGCACTTC. Its protein product is CASRHPRKGRHF.

This clonotype was counted a few times. This chain connects TRBV28 to TRBJ2-7, with TRBD1 matching 9 bases. The CDR3 is made up of 19 amino acids. Unmatched junction bases numbered 20, after V lost 4 bases and J lost 4 bases. CDR1 and CDR2 (germline): MDHEN, SYDVKM. The CDR3 coding sequence is TGTGCCAGCAGTTCCCTCGCGCGAAGGGACAGGGATGTGAATTACGAGCAGTACTTC. Translation gives CASSSLARRDRDVNYEQYF.

This chain connects TRBV5-1 to TRBJ2-3; 10 positions match TRBD1. The CDR3 sequence is 24 residues long. After removal of 4 bases from V and 3 bases from J, the junction contained 32 bases not matched to a gene. Germline V gene data show CDR1 as SGHRS and CDR2 as YFSETQ. The CDR3: CASSLGDRGENYLRGGIWTDTQYF. For the CDR3, the DNA is TGCGCCAGCAGCCTCGGGGACAGGGGTGAAAACTACCTACGCGGGGGTATTTGGACAGATACGCAGTATTTT.